The 22 T cell receptor beta chains presented below share a single source sample, sequenced in a study of control samples from healthy donors and cancer patients. Sequenced by immunoSEQ multiplex PCR; TCRdb stores in-frame clones only, minus some. The top ten hold 14% of the sample, which has around 100,000 clones, about 88% seen once. The sequenced sample was blood. These receptors all come from a woman between 65 and 79 years old in good health.

The chain recombines TRBV6-5 with TRBJ2-6; D is unclear. Germline CDR1 and CDR2: MNHEY and SVGAGI. V was clipped by 0 bases and J by 2 bases, with 8 bases between them. The CDR3 length is 16 residues. In DNA, the CDR3 is TGTGCCAGCAGTTACTCGGGTAGGGCTGGGGCCAACGTCCTGACTTTC. Translated, it gives CASSYSGRAGANVLTF.

In this sample, this clone turned up once. The genes are TRBV4-3 and TRBJ1-6; D is unresolved. Trimming took off 1 base at V and 10 bases at J, with 11 bases between the two ends. The CDR3 length is 14 residues. Per germline, CDR1 LGHNA and CDR2 YSLEER. CDR3 coding DNA: TGCGCCAGCAGCCAAGGGACCGAGAGATCACCCCTCCACTTT. Amino acids: CASSQGTERSPLHF.

The chain employs TRBV7-2 and TRBJ1-1; D remains ambiguous. The V end was cut by 1 base, the J end by 1 base, with 13 bases between. The CDR3 is 16 amino acids. The germline V gene has CDR1 SGHTA and CDR2 FQGNSA. CDR3 sequence: CASSLGLIWGNTEAFF. In DNA form, the CDR3 reads TGTGCCAGCAGCTTAGGACTGATATGGGGGAACACTGAAGCTTTCTTT.

Of note for this clone: The same CDR3 arises from other DNA sequences in this sample as well. The chain couples TRBV2 to TRBJ2-2; 7 bases are shared with TRBD1. V lost 9 bases and J lost 2; bases outside the gene matches: 6. CDR1 is SNHLY and CDR2 is FYNNEI in the germline V gene. The CDR3 is 14 amino acids. The CDR3 region has the DNA TGTGCCAGTAGAAGGGACAGAAACACCGGGGAGCTGTTTTTT. Amino acids: CASRRDRNTGELFF.

The rearrangement links TRBV4-3 to TRBJ1-3; D is possibly TRBD1 (5 bases). The germline CDR1 and CDR2 sequences are LGHNA and YSLEER. The CDR3 spans 15 residues. The V end was cut by 3 bases, the J end by 0 bases, with 9 bases between. The CDR3 region has the DNA TGCGCCAGCAGCCAGGACACAGGCTCTGGAAACACCATATATTTT. This codes for CASSQDTGSGNTIYF.

This clone was observed a few times. The chain is built from TRBV7-2 and TRBJ2-2, with D possibly being TRBD1 (5 bases). The CDR3 loop spans 14 amino acids. The germline gives CDR1 SGHTA, CDR2 FQGNSA. Trimming shortened V by 2 bases and J by 5 bases, and 9 bases separated the two germline ends. The CDR3 DNA is TGTGCCAGCAGCTTACAGGGCCGGACCGGGGAGCTGTTTTTT. As protein: CASSLQGRTGELFF. Looking up the rest from reference TRBV7-2 and TRBJ2-2 gives the full variable domain: GAGVSQSPSNKVTEKGKDVELRCDPISGHTALYWYRQSLGQGLEFLIYFQGNSAPDKSGLPSDRFSAERTGGSVSTLTIQRTQQEDSAVYLCASSLQGRTGELFFGEGSRLTVL.

The rearrangement links TRBV15 to TRBJ1-2; D remains unclear. CDR3 length equals 15 residues. Trimming took 1 base from V and 2 from J, leaving 11 bases between them. Germline-derived CDR1 and CDR2 are LNHNV and YYDKDF (reference sequence). In DNA, the CDR3 is TGTGCCACCAGCAGAGGGGATGGCGGAAACTATGGCTACACCTTC. Translation: CATSRGDGGNYGYTF.

This clone was seen a few times. The chain carries TRBV29-1 and TRBJ1-1, with D uncertain. This CDR3 spans 10 amino acids. With 6 bases removed from V and 2 bases from J, the gap between germline ends came to 4 bases. The V gene's germline CDR1 is SQVTM and CDR2 ANQGSEA. The CDR3 DNA reads as TGCAGCGTGCACAACACTGAAGCTTTCTTT. Translated: CSVHNTEAFF.

This CDR3 is CASSETGTGYEKLFF. DNA for the CDR3: TGTGCCAGCAGTGAAACCGGGACAGGCTACGAAAAACTGTTTTTT. The chain employs TRBV2 and TRBJ1-4, with 8 bases identical to TRBD1. Germline CDR1 SNHLY, CDR2 FYNNEI. The CDR3 extends over 15 amino acids. V was pared by 2 bases and J by 8 bases, with 7 bases of the junction left unmatched.

This chain connects TRBV6-5 to TRBJ2-7, with 9 bases that match TRBD1. The V gene's germline CDR1 is MNHEY and CDR2 SVGAGI. CDR3 length: 15 amino acids. Germline trimming cut 6 bases from V and 7 bases from J; bases unmatched to any gene: 13. DNA of the CDR3: TGTGCCAGCAGCCCGTGGGACAGGGCTTTGAGGGAGCAGTACTTC. Amino acids: CASSPWDRALREQYF.

The V and J genes are TRBV18 and TRBJ1-5; no reliable D call. In germline, CDR1 is KGHSH, CDR2 LQKENI. CDR3 size: 14 residues. The V gene lost 1 base and the J gene lost 1 base, with 5 bases spanning the gap. As DNA, the CDR3 is TGTGCCAGCTCACCACAGGAAAGCAATCAGCCCCAGCATTTT. Translating gives CASSPQESNQPQHF. The full variable domain, in which reference TRBV18 and TRBJ1-5 provide the parts outside the CDR3, is NAGVMQNPRHLVRRRGQEARLRCSPMKGHSHVYWYRQLPEEGLKFMVYLQKENIIDESGMPKERFSAEFPKEGPSILRIQQVVRGDSAAYFCASSPQESNQPQHFGDGTRLSIL.

The V and J genes are TRBV19 and TRBJ1-3; 8 nucleotides align to TRBD1. This CDR3 has 14 residues. V lost 10 bases, J lost 0 bases, and 5 bases stayed unmatched. In germline, CDR1 is LNHDA, CDR2 SQIVND (reference sequence). The CDR3: CATGQDHSGNTIYF. The CDR3 bases are TGTGCCACGGGACAGGACCACTCTGGAAACACCATATATTTT. Combining the CDR3 with reference TRBV19 and TRBJ1-3 gives the whole variable domain DGGITQSPKYLFRKEGQNVTLSCEQNLNHDAMYWYRQDPGQGLRLIYYSQIVNDFQKGDIAEGYSVSREKKESFPLTVTSAQKNPTAFYLCATGQDHSGNTIYFGEGSWLTVV.

This clone was seen a handful of times. The V and J genes are TRBV6-4 and TRBJ2-1; TRBD2 matches at 11 bases. CDR3 length: 14 amino acids. Per the germline V gene, CDR1 is MRHNA and CDR2 is SNTAGT. V lost 2 bases to trimming and J lost 6 bases; unmatched junction nucleotides: 0. The CDR3 loop is CASSDGTSGNEQFF. The DNA for the CDR3 is TGTGCCAGCAGTGACGGGACTAGCGGCAATGAGCAGTTCTTC.

The rearrangement uses TRBV20-1 and TRBJ1-3; D might be TRBD1 (5 bases). Germline V gene data show CDR1 as DFQATT and CDR2 as SNEGSKA (reference sequence). Trimming left V 6 bases short and J 0 bases short, with 12 bases between. This CDR3 contains 14 residues. In DNA, the CDR3 is TGCAGTGCCAGTGGGGCCAGCTCTGGAAACACCATATATTTT. The encoded protein is CSASGASSGNTIYF.

The genes are TRBV2 and TRBJ1-5; 8 nucleotides match TRBD1. Trimming at V came to 7 bases and at J to 1 base, leaving 6 bases not matched to a gene. This CDR3 has 15 amino acids. Germline CDR1 reads SNHLY; CDR2 reads FYNNEI. The CDR3 DNA follows: TGTGCCAGCACTGGAGGACAGGGAAGCAATCAGCCCCAGCATTTT. Its protein product is CASTGGQGSNQPQHF.

The chain has TRBV19 and TRBJ1-2; TRBD1 might be the D (5 bases). Germline values: CDR1 LNHDA, CDR2 SQIVND (reference sequence). The CDR3 totals 14 residues. The V gene lost 5 bases and the J gene lost 1 base, with 11 bases spanning the gap. The CDR3 DNA reads as TGTGCCAGTAGTGCCCAGACAGTTAACTATGGCTACACCTTC. Its translation: CASSAQTVNYGYTF.

The rearrangement uses TRBV6-6 and TRBJ2-5, with a weak D call TRBD2 (6 bases). Per the germline V gene, CDR1 is MNHNY and CDR2 is SVGAGI (reference sequence). Trimming pared 8 bases from V and 2 bases from J, leaving 12 bases between. CDR3 length: 13 amino acids. CDR3 DNA: TGTGCCAGCGGAGGGCAGTCGCAAGAGACCCAGTACTTC. Translated: CASGGQSQETQYF.

The chain combines TRBV30 with TRBJ1-1; D ambiguous. CDR1 and CDR2 from the germline V gene are GTSNPN and SVGIG (reference sequence). The CDR3 consists of 13 residues. The V end lost 2 bases, the J end lost 2 bases, and 9 bases lay between the germline ends. The CDR3 bases are TGTGCCTGGAGTAGAACCTTCAACACTGAAGCTTTCTTT. Translation: CAWSRTFNTEAFF.

V gene TRBV3-1 (or the pseudogene TRBV3-2) combines with J gene TRBJ2-5, with D possibly matching TRBD2 (5 bases). Germline V lookup: CDR1 LGHDT, CDR2 YNNKEL (reference sequence). The CDR3 is 15 amino acids. V dropped 1 base and J dropped 4 bases, with 13 bases sitting between them. CDR3 DNA: TGTGCCAGCAGCCAAGCGGACTCCTCTCGAGAGACCCAGTACTTC. It codes for CASSQADSSRETQYF.

The CDR3 bases are TGTGCCAGCAGCCAAGAGCCGGGAATCCTTCTCTATGGCTACACCTTC. Residues: CASSQEPGILLYGYTF. This chain joins TRBV3-1 (or the pseudogene TRBV3-2) and TRBJ1-2; D not certain. This CDR3 is 16 amino acids long. Trimming removed 0 bases from V and 4 bases from J, with 15 bases in between. Germline values: CDR1 LGHDT, CDR2 YNNKEL (reference sequence).

This clone was seen a few times. The CDR3 bases are TGTGCCAGCAGCCTACAGGGAGGCTATAATTCACCCCTCCACTTT. This encodes CASSLQGGYNSPLHF. The V and J genes are TRBV6-5 and TRBJ1-6, with D tentatively TRBD1 (6 bases). This CDR3 has 15 residues. Trimming left V 6 bases short and J 3 bases short, with 12 bases between. The germline CDR1 and CDR2 sequences are MNHEY and SVGAGI.

J is TRBJ1-6 and V is TRBV6-5, with 9 nucleotides matching TRBD1. CDR3 size: 15 residues. After removal of 6 bases from V and 14 bases from J, the junction contained 14 bases not matched to a gene. Germline CDR1 reads MNHEY; CDR2 reads SVGAGI. CDR3 nucleotide sequence: TGTGCCAGCAGCGACCGGGACAGGGAATTCCGGGCCCTCCACTTT. Residues: CASSDRDREFRALHF.